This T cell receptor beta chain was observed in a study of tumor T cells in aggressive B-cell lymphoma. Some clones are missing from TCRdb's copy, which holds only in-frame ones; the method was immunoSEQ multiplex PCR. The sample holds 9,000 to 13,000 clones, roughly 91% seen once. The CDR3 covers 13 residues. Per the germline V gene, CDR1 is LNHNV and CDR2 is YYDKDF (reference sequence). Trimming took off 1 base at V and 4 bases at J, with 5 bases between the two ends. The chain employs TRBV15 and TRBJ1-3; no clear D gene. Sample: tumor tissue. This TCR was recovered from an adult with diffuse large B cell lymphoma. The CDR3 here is CATSRAQGNTIYF. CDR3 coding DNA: TGTGCCACCAGCAGAGCTCAGGGAAACACCATATATTTT.